These 16 T cell receptor beta chains were all obtained from the same sample, sequenced in a study of OX40 agonist ivuxolimab in advanced cancers. Libraries were prepared by immunoSEQ multiplex PCR; TCRdb keeps only in-frame clonotypes and omits some of them. Here the sample spans roughly 50,000 clones, roughly 90% being singletons. The sample in question was CD4+ or CD8+ T cells sorted from blood, obtained in a trial of the OX40 agonist ivuxolimab. Receptors originate from an adult with an advanced solid tumor such as melanoma, head and neck, liver or kidney cancer.

This chain connects TRBV7-8 to TRBJ1-1; the D gene is possibly TRBD1 (5 bases). The V gene lost 2 bases and the J gene lost 5 bases, with 15 bases spanning the gap. Germline V gene data show CDR1 as SGHVS and CDR2 as FQNEAQ. This CDR3 region has 15 residues. CDR3 loop: CASSLLSGAQTEAFF. The CDR3 DNA reads TGTGCCAGCAGCTTACTAAGCGGGGCGCAGACTGAAGCTTTCTTT.

J is TRBJ1-5 and V is TRBV19; possibly TRBD1 for D (5 bases). V was cut by 7 bases and J by 4 bases, with 20 bases left in between. The CDR3 runs to 16 residues. Germline CDR1 and CDR2: LNHDA and SQIVND (reference sequence). In DNA form, the CDR3 reads TGTGCCAGTATCCCCGAGGGGCAGGTGGAGAATCAGCCCCAGCATTTT. Protein sequence: CASIPEGQVENQPQHF.

This chain joins TRBV27 and TRBJ2-1; D possibly corresponds to TRBD2 (5 bases). From germline, CDR1 is MNHEY and CDR2 SMNVEV (reference sequence). This CDR3 comprises 13 residues. Trimming cost V 2 bases and J 6 bases, with 8 bases left between them. The chain's CDR3 is CASSLTAGNEQFF. DNA of the CDR3: TGTGCCAGCAGTTTAACTGCGGGCAATGAGCAGTTCTTC.

The genes are TRBV9 and TRBJ2-5; TRBD2 matches 11 bases. The ends lost 2 bases at V and 3 bases at J; junction bases unmatched: 3. This CDR3 has 15 residues. Germline lookup yields CDR1 SGDLS and CDR2 YYNGEE. DNA of the CDR3: TGTGCCAGCAGCGTTGTAGCGGGAGGGGAAGAGACCCAGTACTTC. Protein product: CASSVVAGGEETQYF.

This clone was seen many times. V usage is TRBV6-1 and J usage is TRBJ2-7; TRBD2 is a possible D gene (6 bases). CDR3 length equals 14 residues. V was clipped by 5 bases and J by 5 bases, with 16 bases between them. CDR1 is MNHNS and CDR2 is SASEGT in the germline V gene. CDR3 in amino acids: CASSIGGRYDEQYF. DNA of the CDR3: TGTGCCAGCAGTATCGGGGGACGCTACGACGAGCAGTACTTC.

This rearrangement joins TRBV11-3 to TRBJ1-5, with 7 bases that match TRBD1. This CDR3 is 17 amino acids long. Germline V gives CDR1 SGHNT, CDR2 YENEEA. J lost 5 bases, V lost 3 bases, and 13 bases had no gene match. The CDR3 reads CASSLGRQGGVDQPQHF. Here the CDR3 DNA reads TGTGCCAGCAGCTTGGGACGACAGGGAGGGGTAGATCAGCCCCAGCATTTT.

CDR3 sequence: CASSPDREGSNQPQHF. CDR3 coding DNA: TGTGCCAGCAGCCCGGACAGGGAGGGTAGCAATCAGCCCCAGCATTTT. The rearrangement joins TRBV7-9 to TRBJ1-5, with TRBD1 matching over 8 bases. CDR1 and CDR2 (germline): SEHNR, FQNEAQ (reference sequence). The CDR3 length is 16 residues. J gave up 0 bases and V 5 bases, and 6 bases lay outside the gene matches.

J is TRBJ2-1 and V is TRBV28; possible D gene TRBD2, 5 bases. This CDR3 spans 12 amino acids. V lost 2 bases and J 6 bases, leaving 5 bases between the germline ends. The V gene's germline CDR1 is MDHEN and CDR2 SYDVKM. The CDR3 loop is CASSLGGNEQFF. DNA of the CDR3: TGTGCCAGCAGTTTAGGAGGCAATGAGCAGTTCTTC.

The V gene is TRBV4-3, the J gene TRBJ1-1; no definite D call. Germline CDR1 LGHNA, CDR2 YSLEER. The CDR3 consists of 16 residues. V was cut by 4 bases and J by 6 bases, with 21 bases left in between. CDR3 protein: CASSLEDPAKRAEAFF. In DNA, the CDR3 is TGCGCCAGCAGCCTCGAGGATCCGGCTAAAAGGGCTGAAGCTTTCTTT.

On this clone itself: The junction does not match germline at one end; this may be a read error. The rearrangement uses TRBV7-3 and TRBJ1-2; 8 bases match TRBD1. This CDR3 is 13 amino acids long. Germline V lookup: CDR1 SGHTA, CDR2 FQGTGA. CDR3 region: CASSLTPTGVFLF. The CDR3 nucleotides read TGTGCCAGCAGCTTAACCCCGACAGGGGTTTTCCTTTTC.

The chain couples TRBV4-1 to TRBJ2-1; D is perhaps TRBD2 (5 bases). With 3 bases removed from V and 0 bases from J, the gap between germline ends came to 9 bases. The CDR3 runs to 15 residues. Germline lookup yields CDR1 MGHRA and CDR2 YSYEKL. In DNA, the CDR3 is TGCGCCAGCAGCCACCGGGGATTCTCCTACAATGAGCAGTTCTTC. Its translation: CASSHRGFSYNEQFF.

The chain recombines TRBV28 with TRBJ1-2; tentatively, D is TRBD1 (5 bases). This CDR3 comprises 14 residues. Germline V gene data show CDR1 as MDHEN and CDR2 as SYDVKM. V dropped 11 bases and J dropped 3 bases, with 19 bases sitting between them. The DNA for the CDR3 is TGTGCCTTAAGGGGTCCGGAAGGGGACTATGGCTACACCTTC. It translates to CALRGPEGDYGYTF.

The chain couples TRBV7-9 to TRBJ1-2; D possibly corresponds to TRBD1 (5 bases). This CDR3 region has 14 residues. The germline CDR1 and CDR2 sequences are SEHNR and FQNEAQ (reference sequence). The V end was cut by 1 base, the J end by 2 bases, with 8 bases between. CDR3 sequence: CASSLVGENYGYTF. The CDR3 DNA reads TGTGCCAGCAGCTTAGTAGGGGAAAACTATGGCTACACCTTC.

The table lists this clone with a few counts. The chain is built from TRBV29-1 and TRBJ2-7; 9 nucleotides agree with TRBD1. This CDR3 spans 13 amino acids. Germline CDR1 and CDR2: SQVTM and ANQGSEA. Losses at the gene ends were 4 bases for V and 5 bases for J; bases not matched to a gene: 6. The CDR3 DNA reads as TGCAGCGTTGCGACTACAGGGGGCCACGAGCAGTACTTC. Translated: CSVATTGGHEQYF.

This sequence joins TRBV7-2 and TRBJ1-2; tentative D call: TRBD1 (5 bases). Germline V lookup: CDR1 SGHTA, CDR2 FQGNSA. Trimming shortened V by 1 base and J by 8 bases, and 17 bases separated the two germline ends. The CDR3 loop spans 15 amino acids. The chain's CDR3 is CASSLVLALGGGYTF. In DNA, the CDR3 is TGTGCCAGCAGCTTAGTATTGGCTTTGGGGGGAGGCTACACCTTC.

V gene TRBV11-2 combines with J gene TRBJ2-2; TRBD2 is a possible D gene (7 bases). Trimming removed 3 bases at V and 4 bases at J, with 21 bases between. This CDR3 contains 18 residues. The germline V gene has CDR1 SGHAT and CDR2 FQNNGV. CDR3 nucleotides: TGTGCCAGCAGCTTTAGTAGGGGGGGACCTTTTCTCACCGGGGAGCTGTTTTTT. Translating gives CASSFSRGGPFLTGELFF.